This T cell receptor beta chain comes out of a study of T cells expressing NK-cell markers. Study background: Seropositivity for HCMV was found in most of the eight sequenced donors, with one seronegative.

The study, taken as a whole, reports: What remained unclear was the HCMV specificity of expanded NKG2C+ T cell clones.

As regards this clonotype: As yet, its antigen is unknown.

Germline CDR1 and CDR2: LGHNA and YSLEER. The CDR3 loop spans 17 amino acids. TCRdb derives one entry per CDR3 protein from the 5' RACE reads, leaving out DNA. The listing contains 400,000 to 450,000 distinct CDR3 sequences. The chain has TRBV4-3 and TRBJ2-1; the TRBD2 assignment by TCRdb is unverifiable without DNA. The material sequenced was blood T cells: a sorted CD56 or NKG2C T cell subset, CD4+ or CD8+ T cells, or bulk PBMC T cells (not recorded which). The receptor comes from a woman between 18 and 69 years old in good health. CDR3 residues: CASSHGGQSGSDNEQFF.